Presented here are 13 T cell receptor beta chains from one specimen sequenced in a study of T cells of healthy individuals. TCRdb ran MiXCR on the 5' RACE reads and lists one entry per CDR3 protein. The sample lists about 53,000 distinct CDR3 sequences; roughly 15% were seen once. Receptors originate from a human donor in good health.

Within the sample, this clonotype is medium-sized. This chain connects TRBV20-1 to TRBJ2-7; 10 nucleotides match TRBD2. CDR3 size: 14 residues. Trimming at V came to 1 base and at J to 5 bases, leaving 5 bases not matched to a gene. Germline V lookup: CDR1 DFQATT, CDR2 SNEGSKA (reference sequence). The CDR3 is CSARGQGLANEQYF. The CDR3 DNA follows: TGCAGTGCTAGAGGTCAGGGACTAGCGAACGAGCAGTACTTC.

This clonotype showed up many times. The rearrangement joins TRBV9 to TRBJ1-6; D not resolved. Trimming stripped 0 bases from V and 8 bases from J, with 9 bases between. The CDR3 totals 14 residues. Per the germline V gene, CDR1 is SGDLS and CDR2 is YYNGEE. CDR3 region: CASSVAPWDSPLHF. The CDR3 DNA is TGTGCCAGCAGCGTAGCTCCCTGGGATTCACCCCTCCACTTT.

This clonotype came up many times. This chain links TRBV2 with TRBJ2-7; possibly TRBD2 for D (6 bases). The germline V gene encodes CDR1 SNHLY and CDR2 FYNNEI. With 10 bases removed from V and 4 bases from J, the gap between germline ends came to 11 bases. The CDR3 totals 11 residues. The CDR3 coding sequence is TGTGCCATGCGGGGAGAATACGAGCAGTACTTC. It encodes CAMRGEYEQYF.

This clonotype has a count of ten or more. The V gene is TRBV30, the J gene TRBJ2-1, with unresolved D. Germline CDR1 and CDR2: GTSNPN and SVGIG (reference sequence). This CDR3 is 18 amino acids long. The V and J ends lost 3 bases and 3 bases respectively, with 24 bases between them. The chain's CDR3 is CAWRTRITSFGRYNEQFF. CDR3 in DNA: TGTGCCTGGAGGACCAGGATCACCTCCTTTGGTCGCTACAATGAGCAGTTCTTC.

The chain uses TRBV7-2 and TRBJ2-3; D call uncertain. Trimming pared 1 base from V and 0 bases from J, leaving 8 bases between. Per germline, CDR1 SGHTA and CDR2 FQGNSA. This CDR3 is 15 amino acids long. CDR3 region: CASSLDSPSTDTQYF. DNA of the CDR3: TGTGCCAGCAGCTTAGACAGTCCTAGCACAGATACGCAGTATTTT.

This clonotype appeared many times. The CDR3 bases are TGTGCCTGGATCGGTTTCACCAGCGGGAGCGGGAATGAGCAGTTCTTC. It encodes CAWIGFTSGSGNEQFF. The V call is TRBV30, the J call TRBJ2-1, with 8 bases that match TRBD2. Per the germline V gene, CDR1 is GTSNPN and CDR2 is SVGIG (reference sequence). This CDR3 spans 16 amino acids. Trimming took 4 bases from V and 7 from J; bases not matched to a gene: 15.

This chain connects TRBV7-2 to TRBJ2-7; D is ambiguous. V was pared by 1 base and J by 2 bases, with 12 bases between. Looked up from germline, CDR1 is SGHTA and CDR2 is FQGNSA. The CDR3 loop spans 15 amino acids. DNA of the CDR3: TGTGCCAGCAGCTTAGGACCCGGCTCCGCCTACGAGCAGTACTTC. This codes for CASSLGPGSAYEQYF.

The chain carries TRBV24-1 and TRBJ2-4; tentative D call: TRBD1 (6 bases). Germline V gene data show CDR1 as KGHDR and CDR2 as SFDVKD. Trimming pared 0 bases from V and 1 base from J, leaving 12 bases between. CDR3 length: 17 amino acids. The CDR3 region has the DNA TGTGCCACCAGTGATTTGCAGGGGTCAGGGGCCAAAAACATTCAGTACTTC. Its translation is CATSDLQGSGAKNIQYF.

The CDR3 DNA reads TGCAGTGCTGATCAGGGGGCGCGGGGCTACACCTTC. The encoded protein is CSADQGARGYTF. The chain carries TRBV20-1 and TRBJ1-2, with 8 bases that match TRBD1. J was trimmed by 8 bases and V by 5 bases; bases with no gene match: 7. This CDR3 region has 12 residues. Germline assignment: CDR1 DFQATT and CDR2 SNEGSKA (reference sequence).

The chain joins TRBV2 to TRBJ2-2, with TRBD1 as a possible D gene (6 bases). In germline, CDR1 is SNHLY, CDR2 FYNNEI. This CDR3 comprises 15 residues. The germline V and J ends were trimmed by 5 bases and 2 bases, with 12 bases remaining between them. The CDR3 protein is CASSPQGLNTGELFF. DNA of the CDR3: TGTGCCAGCAGTCCACAGGGTCTAAACACCGGGGAGCTGTTTTTT.

This clonotype was counted between two and nine times. The chain has TRBV12-3 or TRBV12-4 and TRBJ1-3; 7 bases fit TRBD1. The length of the CDR3 is 15 residues. V was clipped by 5 bases and J by 0 bases; unmatched bases: 4. CDR3 sequence: CASSPRQGSGNTIYF. Written as DNA, the CDR3 is TGTGCCAGCAGTCCCCGACAGGGCTCTGGAAACACCATATATTTT.

This chain uses TRBV11-2 with TRBJ2-1; D gene ambiguous. This CDR3 has 12 amino acids. V lost 7 bases to trimming and J lost 4 bases, with 8 bases between them. Germline V gene sequence: CDR1 SGHAT, CDR2 FQNNGV. The CDR3 region has the DNA TGTGCCAGCACCACAATTTACAATGAGCAGTTCTTC. This sequence encodes CASTTIYNEQFF.

The chain carries TRBV3-1 and TRBJ2-7; D gene unclear. Trimming pared 2 bases from V and 6 bases from J, leaving 8 bases between. The CDR3 extends over 12 amino acids. The V gene's germline CDR1 is LGHDT and CDR2 YNNKEL (reference sequence). CDR3 coding DNA: TGTGCCAGCAGCCAACTTCTCTCCGAGCAGTACTTC. It yields the protein CASSQLLSEQYF.